This entry describes one TCR beta chain. The authors' processing: Reference gene primers were amplified, and this amplification served to estimate nucleated cell counts. Some clones are missing from TCRdb's copy, which holds only in-frame ones; the method was immunoSEQ multiplex PCR. V and J calls and clone size are those listed in that table; D and trimming were worked out from the DNA. In the table there are about 220,000 clones, 70% to 90% of which are singletons. Seattle participants joined during active infection and were tracked over time. The data are from a study of blood T cell repertoires in COVID-19. Study as a whole: Spain, Italy and the United States supplied samples that represented acute and convalescent COVID-19. Sample material is recorded as cDNA or gDNA derived from T cells, B-cell-depleted T cells, or PBMCs.

CDR1 is LGHDT, CDR2 YNNKEL, per germline (reference sequence). The CDR3 length is 15 residues. J gave up 0 bases and V 6 bases, and 2 bases lay outside the gene matches. This receptor was identified in a woman in her 70s with COVID-19, enrolled during active disease. The chain has TRBV3-1 (or the pseudogene TRBV3-2) and TRBJ2-1, with TRBD2 matching over 10 bases. Sequences were obtained from peripheral blood. CDR3 DNA: TGTGCCAGCAGTTGGACTAGCGGCTCCTACAATGAGCAGTTCTTC. This translates into CASSWTSGSYNEQFF.